This T cell receptor beta chain was profiled in a study of blood T cell repertoires in COVID-19. About the research overall: Sources were T cells, B-cell-depleted T cells, or PBMCs; the material itself was cDNA or gDNA.

CDR1 and CDR2 (germline): MNHEY, SVGAGI. Trimming took off 5 bases at V and 0 bases at J, with 11 bases between the two ends. The CDR3 runs to 14 residues. Those who participated ranged in age from about 18 to 89 years and resided in 20 to 30 US areas. Recovery among Cohort 3 donors was established by two negative PCRs, clearance, or symptom resolution. Measured with immunoSEQ multiplex PCR; TCRdb has only the in-frame clones, and not every one. The sample has around 200,000 clones; approximately 75% are singletons. The receptor's source is a middle-aged man who had recovered from COVID-19. The chain links TRBV6-5 to TRBJ2-7, with D unclear. Sequenced: PBMCs or T cells enriched from blood (not recorded which). CDR3 in DNA: TGTGCCAGCAGTCCCGCTTTCAGCTCCTACGAGCAGTACTTC. This codes for CASSPAFSSYEQYF.